A selection of T cell receptor beta chains follows, all from one sample in a study of blood T cells in healthy people across ages. TCRdb fed the 5' RACE reads into MiXCR, producing one record per CDR3 protein. The sample lists over 600,000 distinct CDR3 sequences; around half were seen once. The specimen was blood. The receptors derive from a man older than 75 in good health. Each CDR3 is given without its conserved first and last residue.

TRBV30	TRBJ2-7	AWSADRGQYEQY
TRBV6-5	TRBJ1-1	ASSSMRDTEAF
TRBV12-3/TRBV12-4	TRBJ2-7	ASRLPSGPYEQY
TRBV27	TRBJ1-5	ASSPAGGSNQPQH
TRBV3-1	-	ASSQPGQIYEQY
TRBV6-2/TRBV6-3	TRBJ2-1	ASVRTGGWNEQF
TRBV29-1	TRBJ1-4	SAVILGDANEKLF
TRBV30	TRBJ2-7	AWRDRGMGEQY
TRBV29-1	TRBJ2-1	SVEVGTAGDNEQF
TRBV28	TRBJ2-5	ASRTYNEAETQY
TRBV20-1	TRBJ2-5	SARAGSGGYNEQY
TRBV10-3	TRBJ2-5	AIGGTSGETQY
TRBV5-1	TRBJ2-3	ASSLDGTGFADTQY
TRBV6-6	TRBJ2-2	ASSYGDREAGELF
TRBV12-3/TRBV12-4	TRBJ2-1	ASRYYRGGLQTKGNEQF
TRBV20-1	TRBJ1-1	SASPGRGTEAF
TRBV27	TRBJ2-7	ASSSEQY
TRBV7-2	TRBJ2-7	ASSLDPTGAYEQY
TRBV2	TRBJ2-5	ASTGGRQEAQY
TRBV5-1	TRBJ2-5	ANSWEGKETQY
TRBV5-6	TRBJ2-3	ASSFAQGGDTQY
TRBV25-1	TRBJ2-3	ASSESQARGTDTQY
TRBV21-1	TRBJ2-7	ASSNPRGGPIYEQY
TRBV20-1	TRBJ2-5	SARGQTPPQETQY
TRBV6-2/TRBV6-3	TRBJ2-1	ASSYSFSGYYNEQF
TRBV29-1	TRBJ2-1	SGSPTGAGANEQF
TRBV5-1	TRBJ1-1	ASSPQTGTNTEAF
TRBV20-1	TRBJ2-7	SARVPAGGPTGPYEQY
TRBV19	TRBJ1-4	ASSLVGKLF
TRBV14	TRBJ2-3	ASSQGTTWY
TRBV6-2/TRBV6-3	TRBJ1-1	ASRNLDREAF
TRBV7-2	TRBJ2-7	ASTITGTDSYEQY
TRBV10-3	TRBJ2-7	AIKGQGNSDEQY
TRBV15	TRBJ2-7	ATSRDLSYEQY
TRBV7-2	TRBJ1-2	ASSSWTLGYGYT
TRBV10-3	TRBJ2-5	AISDGQGLETQY
TRBV29-1	TRBJ2-4	SVEQENIQY
TRBV20-1	-	GAREAGRDIQY
TRBV6-2/TRBV6-3	TRBJ2-3	ASSYASGNSTDTQY
TRBV20-1	TRBJ2-1	SALGHSYNEQF
TRBV20-1	TRBJ2-7	SALSGRAAYEQY
TRBV10-3	TRBJ2-7	AISESSRGSYEQY
TRBV24-1	TRBJ2-7	ATSGGLGMEEQY
TRBV2	TRBJ2-1	ASNLDAMLGYNEQF
TRBV7-2	TRBJ2-1	TSSPGTGRNNEQF
TRBV20-1	TRBJ2-7	SARIPGLAGVIYEQY
TRBV6-1	TRBJ2-7	ASRVGGGAAYEQY
TRBV7-2	TRBJ2-7	ASSPRAAASYEQY
TRBV7-2	TRBJ1-1	ASSLNAGTGDTEAF
TRBV29-1	TRBJ2-7	SVEDQGEQY